The 21 T cell receptor beta chains in this list originate from one sample, sequenced in a study of identifying expanded T cells in peripheral blood. The data were produced by immunoSEQ multiplex PCR, yet TCRdb's version contains in-frame clones alone and is incomplete. The table has about 100,000 clones, roughly 88% seen once. What was sequenced was blood. The receptors stem from a person aged 18 to 75 in good health.

The V call is TRBV7-3, the J call TRBJ2-3; 7 bases are a match to TRBD1. V shed 5 bases and J 2 bases; nucleotides not matched to a gene: 10. The CDR3 has 16 amino acids. Germline CDR1 reads SGHTA; CDR2 reads FQGTGA. CDR3 loop: CASSPARGSPTDTQYF. CDR3 in DNA: TGTGCCAGCAGCCCCGCCAGGGGGAGTCCCACAGATACGCAGTATTTT.

The chain links TRBV7-2 to TRBJ2-7; D not certain. Between the trimmed V and J ends, which lost 2 bases and 0 bases, there was a span of 5 bases. This CDR3 is built from 13 residues. Germline CDR1 and CDR2: SGHTA and FQGNSA. The CDR3 region is CASSLPASYEQYF. CDR3 sequence (DNA): TGTGCCAGCAGCTTACCAGCCTCCTACGAGCAGTACTTC. Full variable domain (outside the CDR3, taken from reference TRBV7-2 and TRBJ2-7): GAGVSQSPSNKVTEKGKDVELRCDPISGHTALYWYRQSLGQGLEFLIYFQGNSAPDKSGLPSDRFSAERTGGSVSTLTIQRTQQEDSAVYLCASSLPASYEQYFGPGTRLTVT.

V and J are TRBV29-1 and TRBJ2-3, with 7 nucleotides matching TRBD1. Germline V gene data show CDR1 as SQVTM and CDR2 as ANQGSEA. V was clipped by 6 bases and J by 5 bases; unmatched bases: 5. This CDR3 has 12 residues. The CDR3 spells CSVETGLDTQYF. For the CDR3, the DNA is TGCAGCGTGGAGACAGGGCTAGATACGCAGTATTTT.

J is TRBJ1-3 and V is TRBV9, with D unclear. The germline CDR1 and CDR2 sequences are SGDLS and YYNGEE. V gave up 0 bases and J gave up 2 bases, with 9 bases separating them. CDR3 size: 15 residues. Here the CDR3 DNA reads TGTGCCAGCAGCGTAGGGGGAAATCCTGGAAACACCATATATTTT. Amino acid sequence: CASSVGGNPGNTIYF.

This chain uses TRBV4-1 with TRBJ2-1, with D tentatively TRBD2 (6 bases). The CDR3 extends over 13 amino acids. Germline CDR1 MGHRA, CDR2 YSYEKL. Trimming removed 0 bases at V and 12 bases at J, with 12 bases between. CDR3 DNA: TGCGCCAGCAGCCAAGAGTCGGGACTCTGGCAGTTCTTC. This sequence encodes CASSQESGLWQFF.

This clone was seen a single time. Here the CDR3 reads CASSQDNWMDEQFF. In DNA, the CDR3 is TGCGCCAGCAGCCAAGATAACTGGATGGATGAGCAGTTCTTC. The chain joins TRBV4-1 to TRBJ2-1; D unclear. The CDR3 covers 14 residues. V shed 0 bases and J shed 8 bases, with 11 bases lying between them. Germline V lookup: CDR1 MGHRA, CDR2 YSYEKL.

V is TRBV27 and J is TRBJ2-2; D remains unclear. Germline V gene lookup returns CDR1 MNHEY and CDR2 SMNVEV (reference sequence). The V end lost 5 bases, the J end lost 8 bases, and 12 bases lay between the germline ends. CDR3 length: 13 residues. CDR3 nucleotide sequence: TGTGCCAGCAGTCCCGACCCGTGGGGGGAGCTGTTTTTT. The encoded protein is CASSPDPWGELFF.

This sequence joins TRBV6-1 and TRBJ2-7; 8 nucleotides line up with TRBD1. Trimming took 5 bases from V and 0 from J; bases not matched to a gene: 6. Germline CDR1 and CDR2: MNHNS and SASEGT. This CDR3 contains 15 residues. Here the CDR3 reads CASSSGQVSSYEQYF. DNA of the CDR3: TGTGCCAGCAGTTCGGGACAGGTGAGCTCCTACGAGCAGTACTTC.

CDR3 sequence: CASSERRADGYTF. DNA of the CDR3: TGTGCCAGCAGTGAGCGGAGAGCGGACGGCTACACCTTC. The V and J genes are TRBV25-1 and TRBJ1-2; D is undetermined. Trimming removed 3 bases at V and 8 bases at J, with 13 bases between. The CDR3 has 13 amino acids. CDR1 and CDR2 from the germline V gene are MGHDK and SYGVNS.

This chain links TRBV30 with TRBJ1-6; tentatively, D is TRBD1 (5 bases). The germline V gene encodes CDR1 GTSNPN and CDR2 SVGIG (reference sequence). The CDR3 consists of 14 residues. Trimming cost V 0 bases and J 9 bases, with 12 bases left between them. In nucleotides, the CDR3 is TGTGCCTGGAGTGTACGAGGGACTGGTTCACCCCTCCACTTT. Translation gives CAWSVRGTGSPLHF.

The CDR3 region is CASSLGGGEAFF. The CDR3 DNA follows: TGTGCCAGCAGCTTAGGTGGGGGGGAAGCTTTCTTT. The chain joins TRBV7-2 to TRBJ1-1; D may be TRBD1 (5 bases). The CDR3 has 12 residues. Per germline, CDR1 SGHTA and CDR2 FQGNSA. V was cut by 1 base and J by 8 bases, with 8 bases left in between.

The chain links TRBV7-9 to TRBJ1-5; D is ambiguous. CDR3 length equals 16 residues. V shed 10 bases and J shed 7 bases, with 26 bases lying between them. From germline, CDR1 is SEHNR and CDR2 FQNEAQ (reference sequence). The CDR3 spells CAIELGVRRGEQPQHF. The CDR3 nucleotides read TGTGCCATCGAGCTTGGGGTCAGACGTGGTGAGCAGCCCCAGCATTTT.

The chain employs TRBV5-5 and TRBJ1-5, with unresolved D. The CDR3 is 13 residues long. Germline assignment: CDR1 SGHKS and CDR2 YYEKEE (reference sequence). Trimming removed 5 bases at V and 7 bases at J, with 13 bases between. CDR3 sequence reads: CASSPGSGQPQHF. The CDR3 nucleotides read TGTGCCAGCAGTCCGGGTTCGGGGCAGCCCCAGCATTTT.

The chain combines TRBV18 with TRBJ1-1, with TRBD1 matching 9 bases. CDR1 is KGHSH and CDR2 is LQKENI in the germline V gene. Germline trimming cut 5 bases from V and 6 bases from J; bases unmatched to any gene: 13. The CDR3 extends over 16 amino acids. The CDR3 DNA reads TGTGCCAGCTCATCCGGGACAGGGAGAAGATACCCTGAAGCTTTCTTT. This codes for CASSSGTGRRYPEAFF.

The CDR3 bases are TGCGCCAGCAGCTCGGCGCCCCGGTCGACTGGAAACACCATATATTTT. It translates to CASSSAPRSTGNTIYF. The chain couples TRBV5-1 to TRBJ1-3, with D unclear. Germline values: CDR1 SGHRS, CDR2 YFSETQ. The CDR3 extends over 16 amino acids. The V end lost 3 bases, the J end lost 2 bases, and 15 bases lay between the germline ends.

The rearrangement uses TRBV6-5 and TRBJ1-5, with 7 bases lining up with TRBD1. With 3 bases clipped from V and 1 base from J, the junction kept 3 bases outside the gene matches. Germline values: CDR1 MNHEY, CDR2 SVGAGI. The CDR3 totals 15 residues. CDR3 bases: TGTGCCAGCAGTTATAAGGGGGCGAGCAATCAGCCCCAGCATTTT. This gives the protein CASSYKGASNQPQHF.

CDR3: CASSLNPVRGVADTQYF. The DNA of the CDR3 is TGTGCCAGCAGCTTAAACCCTGTCCGTGGGGTCGCAGATACGCAGTATTTT. The J gene is TRBJ2-3, the V gene TRBV7-3; D gene ambiguous. The CDR3 covers 17 residues. Trimming removed 1 base from V and 4 bases from J, with 18 bases in between. The germline V gene encodes CDR1 SGHTA and CDR2 FQGTGA.

This sequence joins TRBV7-3 and TRBJ2-7; 9 nucleotides align to TRBD1. This CDR3 has 15 residues. V lost 1 base and J lost 2; bases outside the gene matches: 3. Germline values: CDR1 SGHTA, CDR2 FQGTGA. CDR3 nucleotides: TGTGCCAGCAGCTTAAAGCGGACAGGGGCCTACGAGCAGTACTTC. Its protein product is CASSLKRTGAYEQYF. The variable domain in full, completed from reference TRBV7-3 and TRBJ2-7, reads GAGVSQTPSNKVTEKGKYVELRCDPISGHTALYWYRQSLGQGPEFLIYFQGTGAADDSGLPNDRFFAVRPEGSVSTLKIQRTERGDSAVYLCASSLKRTGAYEQYFGPGTRLTVT.

In the case of this clone: Other DNA sequences in this sample translate to the same CDR3. The V call is TRBV18, the J call TRBJ2-7; no reliable D call. CDR3 size: 12 residues. Per the germline V gene, CDR1 is KGHSH and CDR2 is LQKENI. Trimming left V 3 bases short and J 0 bases short, with 3 bases between. The CDR3 bases are TGTGCCAGCTCACCCTCCTCCTACGAGCAGTACTTC. It yields the protein CASSPSSYEQYF. Based on the CDR3 plus reference TRBV18 and TRBJ2-7, the full variable domain is NAGVMQNPRHLVRRRGQEARLRCSPMKGHSHVYWYRQLPEEGLKFMVYLQKENIIDESGMPKERFSAEFPKEGPSILRIQQVVRGDSAAYFCASSPSSYEQYFGPGTRLTVT.

The chain recombines TRBV30 with TRBJ2-6; D unresolved. Trimming stripped 3 bases from V and 2 bases from J, with 11 bases between. The CDR3 loop spans 15 amino acids. Germline V CDR1 and CDR2: GTSNPN, SVGIG (reference sequence). This CDR3 is CAWRKAGAGANVLTF. The CDR3 region has the DNA TGTGCCTGGAGGAAGGCCGGAGCTGGGGCCAACGTCCTGACTTTC.

The J gene is TRBJ2-1, the V gene TRBV27; 7 bases are a match to TRBD2. The junction had 11 bases not matched to a gene; V was cut back by 5 bases and J by 4 bases. From germline, CDR1 is MNHEY and CDR2 SMNVEV (reference sequence). The CDR3 runs 16 residues. CDR3 coding DNA: TGTGCCAGCAGTCCGGCCGGCGGGAGTCGGTACAATGAGCAGTTCTTC. This gives the protein CASSPAGGSRYNEQFF.